The 20 T cell receptor beta chains given below trace back to one sample, sequenced in a study of T cell changes during pregnancy in multiple sclerosis. Repertoires were generated with immunoSEQ multiplex PCR, while TCRdb's copy carries only in-frame clones and drops some. The sample yields around 57,000 clones, roughly nine tenths seen once. Sequences were derived from peripheral blood, sampled in the third trimester of pregnancy. These receptors were taken from a female donor in good health, enrolled as a control in a pregnancy study.

In this sample, this clone turned up once. The V and J genes are TRBV6-4 and TRBJ2-7; D is perhaps TRBD1 (5 bases). CDR1 is MRHNA, CDR2 SNTAGT, per germline. The V and J ends lost 6 bases and 2 bases respectively, with 14 bases between them. This CDR3 comprises 14 residues. CDR3 DNA: TGTGCCAGCAGGGAACAGGCTGGGGCCTACGAGCAGTACTTC. It translates to CASREQAGAYEQYF.

The rearrangement joins TRBV2 to TRBJ2-5; a weak D match, TRBD1 (6 bases). V lost 6 bases and J 1 base, leaving 9 bases between the germline ends. Germline assignment: CDR1 SNHLY and CDR2 FYNNEI. CDR3 length: 13 amino acids. CDR3 coding DNA: TGTGCCAGCAGCCGGGACACCCAAGAGACCCAGTACTTC. This codes for CASSRDTQETQYF.

This sequence joins TRBV4-2 and TRBJ2-7; the match to TRBD2 covers 12 bases. The V segment lost 3 bases and the J segment 1 base; nucleotides outside the gene matches: 13. The CDR3 runs to 19 residues. The germline gives CDR1 LGHNA, CDR2 YNFKEQ. CDR3 coding DNA: TGTGCCAGCAGCCACCCCCTAGCGGGGGGGCCATCTGGGTCCTACGAGCAGTACTTC. It yields the protein CASSHPLAGGPSGSYEQYF.

The chain has TRBV6-5 and TRBJ1-1; D unclear. V was cut by 0 bases and J by 2 bases, with 7 bases left in between. CDR3 length equals 14 residues. CDR1 and CDR2 (germline): MNHEY, SVGAGI. CDR3 DNA sequence: TGTGCCAGCAGTTACTCGAGGTACAACACTGAAGCTTTCTTT. It encodes CASSYSRYNTEAFF.

This chain connects TRBV11-2 to TRBJ1-1, with 7 bases aligning to TRBD1. Per the germline V gene, CDR1 is SGHAT and CDR2 is FQNNGV. The CDR3 contains 12 residues. Germline trimming cut 4 bases from V and 5 bases from J; bases unmatched to any gene: 1. DNA of the CDR3: TGTGCCAGCAGCTCAGGGGGTACTGAAGCTTTCTTT. As protein: CASSSGGTEAFF.

The CDR3 sequence is CASSDSATGEKLFF. The CDR3 DNA reads as TGCGCCAGCAGCGATTCCGCCACGGGGGAAAAACTGTTTTTT. The rearrangement uses TRBV5-1 and TRBJ1-4, with D unclear. V lost 4 bases and J lost 8, with 15 bases in between. CDR3 length: 14 residues. Germline V lookup: CDR1 SGHRS, CDR2 YFSETQ.

The rearrangement links TRBV5-4 to TRBJ1-2, with 9 bases aligning to TRBD1. The V and J ends lost 0 bases and 12 bases, in that order; junction bases with no gene match: 12. CDR3 length: 15 residues. Germline V CDR1 and CDR2: SGHNT, YYREEE (reference sequence). CDR3 sequence: CASSLAGGGQGRDTF. As DNA, the CDR3 is TGTGCCAGCAGCTTGGCCGGGGGTGGACAGGGGCGCGACACCTTC.

In the case of this clone: This sample also contains other DNA sequences that code for the same CDR3. The J gene is TRBJ1-1, the V gene TRBV27, with D perhaps matching TRBD1 (5 bases). Germline V lookup: CDR1 MNHEY, CDR2 SMNVEV (reference sequence). Trimming removed 2 bases from V and 4 bases from J, with 11 bases in between. The CDR3 consists of 14 residues. CDR3 coding DNA: TGTGCCAGCAGTTTAAGGCAGGGTATCACTGAAGCTTTCTTT. Translating gives CASSLRQGITEAFF.

This clone showed up just once. The V gene is TRBV2, the J gene TRBJ2-5, with TRBD2 matching over 10 bases. This CDR3 is 18 amino acids long. V gave up 0 bases and J gave up 5 bases; unmatched junction bases: 12. Germline CDR1 is SNHLY and CDR2 is FYNNEI. CDR3 DNA: TGTGCCAGCAGTGAAGCTGTACTAGCGGGAACTAGCAAGGAGACCCAGTACTTC. As protein: CASSEAVLAGTSKETQYF.

The chain links TRBV10-3 to TRBJ1-4; unclear D gene. The CDR3 runs to 13 residues. Trimming stripped 0 bases from V and 7 bases from J, with 6 bases between. From germline, CDR1 is ENHRY and CDR2 SYGVKD. CDR3 nucleotides: TGTGCCATCAGTGAGTCTTTGGCTGAAAAACTGTTTTTT. Its translation: CAISESLAEKLFF.

This clone was found a few times. V gene TRBV30 combines with J gene TRBJ1-2, with D possibly TRBD1 on 6 matching bases. Trimming removed 4 bases from V and 3 bases from J, with 12 bases in between. CDR1 is GTSNPN and CDR2 is SVGIG in the germline V gene (reference sequence). There are 13 residues in the CDR3. The DNA of the CDR3 is TGTGCCTGGAATACAGGGAAAGACTATGGCTACACCTTC. Translating gives CAWNTGKDYGYTF.

This clone was observed a single time. The chain is built from TRBV6-1 and TRBJ2-2; D perhaps matches TRBD1 (5 bases). Per germline, CDR1 MNHNS and CDR2 SASEGT. The CDR3 has 12 residues. Trimming stripped 3 bases from V and 6 bases from J, with 5 bases between. CDR3 residues: CASSDRAGELFF. CDR3 DNA: TGTGCCAGCAGTGACAGGGCCGGGGAGCTGTTTTTT.

The gene calls are TRBV29-1 and TRBJ2-1; D is perhaps TRBD2 (6 bases). Germline values: CDR1 SQVTM, CDR2 ANQGSEA. Between the trimmed V and J ends, which lost 4 bases and 12 bases, there was a span of 13 bases. This CDR3 region has 11 residues. Here the CDR3 DNA reads TGCAGCGTTGTAGGAGGGGTTGGGCAGTTCTTC. Its translation is CSVVGGVGQFF.

The V and J genes are TRBV7-9 and TRBJ1-2; 9 bases map to TRBD1. The CDR3 spans 15 residues. The junction had 7 bases not matched to a gene; V was cut back by 4 bases and J by 4 bases. Germline V gene data show CDR1 as SEHNR and CDR2 as FQNEAQ (reference sequence). The CDR3 loop is CASSSTGGNSYGYTF. CDR3 coding DNA: TGTGCCAGCAGCTCGACAGGGGGAAACTCCTATGGCTACACCTTC.

The V and J genes are TRBV19 and TRBJ1-6; D is ambiguous. CDR3 size: 15 residues. CDR1 and CDR2 from the germline V gene are LNHDA and SQIVND (reference sequence). Trimming removed 5 bases from V and 10 bases from J, with 18 bases in between. CDR3 sequence (DNA): TGTGCCAGTAGTTTACTCGGCAGCGTAGGCTCACCCCTCCACTTT. Encoded protein: CASSLLGSVGSPLHF.

V gene TRBV6-4 combines with J gene TRBJ1-5; D is undetermined. This CDR3 region has 13 residues. V lost 10 bases and J lost 4, with 14 bases in between. Germline V CDR1 and CDR2: MRHNA, SNTAGT. The CDR3 coding sequence is TGTGCCACCGTCGGGGAAGGGAATCAGCCCCAGCATTTT. It specifies CATVGEGNQPQHF.

In DNA form, the CDR3 reads TGTGCCAGCAGTCCCCTAGCGGGAGGCGGGACAGATACGCAGTATTTT. Translating it yields CASSPLAGGGTDTQYF. The V and J genes are TRBV28 and TRBJ2-3, with 11 bases identical to TRBD2. The germline CDR1 and CDR2 sequences are MDHEN and SYDVKM. Trimming cost V 5 bases and J 3 bases; bases outside gene matches: 7. This CDR3 is built from 16 residues.

The V gene is TRBV28, the J gene TRBJ2-1; 8 positions agree with TRBD1. Germline CDR1 is MDHEN and CDR2 is SYDVKM. V gave up 3 bases and J gave up 4 bases; unmatched junction bases: 2. CDR3 size: 14 residues. In nucleotides, the CDR3 is TGTGCCAGCAGTTTTCAGGGGGCTTACAATGAGCAGTTCTTC. Its protein product is CASSFQGAYNEQFF.

The chain employs TRBV19 and TRBJ2-3, with a weak D call TRBD2 (5 bases). The CDR3 length is 14 residues. The germline V and J ends were trimmed by 6 bases and 4 bases, with 14 bases remaining between them. Germline values: CDR1 LNHDA, CDR2 SQIVND (reference sequence). CDR3 sequence: CASRPPTSSDTQYF. In nucleotides, the CDR3 is TGTGCCAGTAGGCCCCCTACTAGTTCAGATACGCAGTATTTT. Based on the CDR3 plus reference TRBV19 and TRBJ2-3, the full variable domain is DGGITQSPKYLFRKEGQNVTLSCEQNLNHDAMYWYRQDPGQGLRLIYYSQIVNDFQKGDIAEGYSVSREKKESFPLTVTSAQKNPTAFYLCASRPPTSSDTQYFGPGTRLTVL.

The chain recombines TRBV5-8 with TRBJ1-6; D is undetermined. CDR1 is SGHTS, CDR2 YDEGEE, per germline. V lost 2 bases and J 6 bases, leaving 18 bases between the germline ends. The CDR3 contains 17 residues. The CDR3 spells CASSFRSWARGNSPLHF. The DNA of the CDR3 is TGTGCCAGCAGCTTCCGGAGTTGGGCCCGGGGTAATTCACCCCTCCACTTT.